The source of this T cell receptor beta chain is a study of shared clonotypes between healthy human individuals. Whole-study results and caveats: Genetic and exposure-history diversity was limited by the few donors.

The method was immunoSEQ multiplex PCR; TCRdb's version includes in-frame clones alone and lacks a portion of them. The sample consists of fewer than 2.5 million clones, roughly 93% of them appearing once. The CDR3 spans 9 residues. The V end lost 8 bases, the J end lost 4 bases, and 1 base lay between the germline ends. Germline V gene sequence: CDR1 SEHNR, CDR2 FQNEAQ (reference sequence). Note on this clone: Its antigen is as yet unknown. This sample includes further DNA sequences coding for the same CDR3.

The specimen was naive CD4+ T cells from PBMCs. Subset given: CD45RA+ positively selected. The receptor comes from a man between 18 and 35 years old in good health. Some clones in this sample may be carry-over from other donors' samples. This rearrangement joins TRBV7-9 to TRBJ2-3; D uncertain. The CDR3 nucleotides read TGTGCCAGCCCAGATACGCAGTATTTT. Protein: CASPDTQYF.